Listed below are T cell receptor beta chains from one sample, sequenced in a study of blood T cell repertoires in COVID-19. Data came from immunoSEQ multiplex PCR; TCRdb stores just in-frame clones and leaves some out. The top ten hold roughly 4.2% of the sample, which has about 150,000 clones, about 77% seen once. Sequencing used peripheral blood. The receptors were gathered from a man aged 55 to 70 with acute or convalescent COVID-19. CDR3s include the opening cysteine and the closing phenylalanine or tryptophan. Each record gives: clone size, J gene, D gene, V gene, CDR3 protein, CDR3 DNA. D genes are given only for firm matches. For some rows the clone size is stated as once, few or many, or as a class when expanded; others skip it.

clone_size: -
j_call: TRBJ1-4
d_call: -
v_call: TRBV2
cdr3_aa: CASSEPGGGTNEKLFF
cdr3_nt: TGTGCCAGCAGTGAACCGGGAGGGGGAACTAATGAAAAACTGTTTTTT

clone_size: once
j_call: TRBJ2-5
d_call: -
v_call: TRBV7-9
cdr3_aa: CASSLSAGRQETQYF
cdr3_nt: TGTGCCAGCAGCCTCAGTGCGGGCCGACAAGAGACCCAGTACTTC

clone_size: few
j_call: TRBJ2-2
d_call: -
v_call: TRBV5-5
cdr3_aa: CASSLGQNTGELFF
cdr3_nt: TGTGCCAGCAGCTTGGGACAGAACACCGGGGAGCTGTTTTTT

clone_size: -
j_call: TRBJ2-1
d_call: TRBD2
v_call: TRBV5-5
cdr3_aa: CASSPTSGAYNEQFF
cdr3_nt: TGTGCCAGCAGCCCGACTAGCGGGGCTTACAATGAGCAGTTCTTC

clone_size: few
j_call: TRBJ2-5
d_call: TRBD1
v_call: TRBV5-1
cdr3_aa: CASSLGQEETQYF
cdr3_nt: TGCGCCAGCAGCTTAGGACAGGAAGAGACCCAGTACTTC

clone_size: -
j_call: TRBJ2-5
d_call: -
v_call: TRBV3-1/TRBV3-2
cdr3_aa: CASSPTGLQGKTQYF
cdr3_nt: TGTGCCAGCAGCCCAACAGGTCTACAGGGTAAGACCCAGTACTTC

clone_size: -
j_call: TRBJ2-2
d_call: TRBD1
v_call: TRBV9
cdr3_aa: CASSAPGQGNTGELFF
cdr3_nt: TGTGCCAGCAGCGCCCCGGGACAGGGGAACACCGGGGAGCTGTTTTTT

clone_size: -
j_call: TRBJ1-2
d_call: -
v_call: TRBV5-6
cdr3_aa: CASSTQWARDYGYTF
cdr3_nt: TGTGCCAGCAGTACCCAGTGGGCGCGGGACTATGGCTACACCTTC

clone_size: once
j_call: TRBJ1-1
d_call: TRBD1
v_call: TRBV12-5
cdr3_aa: CASGTATGRAFF
cdr3_nt: TGTGCTAGTGGTACCGCGACAGGGAGGGCTTTCTTT

clone_size: once
j_call: TRBJ1-1
d_call: -
v_call: TRBV6-2/TRBV6-3
cdr3_aa: CASSYGQNTEAFF
cdr3_nt: TGTGCCAGCAGTTACGGCCAGAACACTGAAGCTTTCTTT

clone_size: -
j_call: TRBJ2-7
d_call: -
v_call: TRBV19
cdr3_aa: CASGRSGAYEQYF
cdr3_nt: TGTGCCAGTGGTCGGTCAGGGGCCTACGAGCAGTACTTC

clone_size: -
j_call: TRBJ1-2
d_call: TRBD1
v_call: TRBV5-1
cdr3_aa: CASSLVPTGGNYGYTF
cdr3_nt: TGCGCCAGCAGCTTGGTCCCGACAGGGGGCAACTATGGCTACACCTTC

clone_size: -
j_call: TRBJ1-5
d_call: -
v_call: TRBV24-1
cdr3_aa: CATSDAGGGPRNQPQHF
cdr3_nt: TGTGCCACTAGTGACGCCGGGGGGGGGCCACGCAATCAGCCCCAGCATTTT

clone_size: many
j_call: TRBJ2-7
d_call: TRBD1
v_call: TRBV4-1
cdr3_aa: CASSQVAGGIVSSRDEQYF
cdr3_nt: TGCGCCAGCAGCCAAGTTGCAGGGGGCATTGTTAGTTCCCGGGACGAGCAGTACTTC

clone_size: -
j_call: TRBJ2-1
d_call: -
v_call: TRBV11-2
cdr3_aa: CASSLTGDPYNEQFF
cdr3_nt: TGTGCCAGCAGCTTAACGGGGGACCCCTACAATGAGCAGTTCTTC

clone_size: -
j_call: TRBJ2-1
d_call: -
v_call: TRBV18
cdr3_aa: CASSRDTSSYNEQFF
cdr3_nt: TGTGCCAGCTCACGGGACACGAGCTCCTACAATGAGCAGTTCTTC

clone_size: -
j_call: TRBJ1-1
d_call: TRBD1
v_call: TRBV19
cdr3_aa: CASSPRQGNMNTEAFF
cdr3_nt: TGTGCCAGTAGCCCCAGACAGGGGAATATGAACACTGAAGCTTTCTTT

clone_size: -
j_call: TRBJ2-2
d_call: -
v_call: TRBV19
cdr3_aa: CASSAGYNAGELFF
cdr3_nt: TGTGCCAGTAGTGCAGGGTACAACGCCGGGGAGCTGTTTTTT

clone_size: -
j_call: TRBJ1-1
d_call: TRBD1
v_call: TRBV10-2
cdr3_aa: CASSEPGQGVTEAFF
cdr3_nt: TGCGCCAGCAGTGAGCCGGGACAGGGCGTCACTGAAGCTTTCTTT

clone_size: many
j_call: TRBJ2-7
d_call: TRBD1
v_call: TRBV19
cdr3_aa: CASSAGQGASEQYF
cdr3_nt: TGTGCCAGTAGTGCCGGACAGGGGGCTTCCGAGCAGTACTTC

clone_size: -
j_call: TRBJ2-1
d_call: TRBD1
v_call: TRBV5-1
cdr3_aa: CASSSQGARSYNEQFF
cdr3_nt: TGCGCCAGCAGCTCCCAGGGGGCGAGGTCCTACAATGAGCAGTTCTTC

clone_size: -
j_call: TRBJ2-5
d_call: TRBD2
v_call: TRBV5-1
cdr3_aa: CASSLEGGGSWETQYF
cdr3_nt: TGCGCCAGCAGCTTGGAAGGCGGGGGTAGTTGGGAGACCCAGTACTTC

clone_size: -
j_call: TRBJ2-1
d_call: TRBD2
v_call: TRBV10-2
cdr3_aa: CASNIAGPNNEQFF
cdr3_nt: TGCGCCAGCAATATAGCGGGACCTAACAATGAGCAGTTCTTC

clone_size: -
j_call: TRBJ2-7
d_call: TRBD1
v_call: TRBV5-1
cdr3_aa: CASSLAGTGDEQYF
cdr3_nt: TGCGCCAGCAGCTTGGCCGGGACAGGGGACGAGCAGTACTTC

clone_size: -
j_call: TRBJ1-5
d_call: TRBD1
v_call: TRBV28
cdr3_aa: CASSSSREGAGGQPQHF
cdr3_nt: TGTGCCAGCAGTTCATCCCGTGAGGGGGCCGGGGGTCAGCCCCAGCATTTT

clone_size: -
j_call: TRBJ2-2
d_call: -
v_call: TRBV3-1/TRBV3-2
cdr3_aa: CASSQSRAGELFF
cdr3_nt: TGTGCCAGCAGCCAATCGAGAGCCGGGGAGCTGTTTTTT

clone_size: -
j_call: TRBJ2-3
d_call: -
v_call: TRBV5-1
cdr3_aa: CASSSIGGLDSTDTQYF
cdr3_nt: TGCGCCAGCAGCTCCATCGGTGGACTCGACAGCACAGATACGCAGTATTTT

clone_size: once
j_call: TRBJ2-1
d_call: -
v_call: TRBV4-2
cdr3_aa: CASSQEGIANSYNEQFF
cdr3_nt: TGTGCCAGCAGCCAGGAGGGAATAGCGAACTCCTACAATGAGCAGTTCTTC

clone_size: -
j_call: TRBJ1-3
d_call: -
v_call: TRBV7-2
cdr3_aa: CASSLSEGLLHTIYF
cdr3_nt: TGTGCCAGCAGCTTATCAGAAGGCCTACTACACACCATATATTTT

clone_size: -
j_call: TRBJ2-1
d_call: -
v_call: TRBV29-1
cdr3_aa: CSVVHPSSYNEQFF
cdr3_nt: TGCAGCGTTGTCCACCCTAGCTCCTACAATGAGCAGTTCTTC

clone_size: few
j_call: TRBJ2-5
d_call: -
v_call: TRBV5-1
cdr3_aa: CASSLWEQETQYF
cdr3_nt: TGCGCCAGCAGCCTATGGGAGCAAGAGACCCAGTACTTC

clone_size: few
j_call: TRBJ2-1
d_call: TRBD2
v_call: TRBV5-1
cdr3_aa: CASSLWTSGGNEQFF
cdr3_nt: TGCGCCAGCAGCTTGTGGACTAGCGGGGGCAATGAGCAGTTCTTC

clone_size: -
j_call: TRBJ2-3
d_call: -
v_call: TRBV7-9
cdr3_aa: CASSLNYVGYF
cdr3_nt: TGTGCCAGCAGCTTAAACTACGTAGGGTATTTT

clone_size: -
j_call: TRBJ2-3
d_call: TRBD1
v_call: TRBV6-5
cdr3_aa: CASSQTGGQTDTQYF
cdr3_nt: TGTGCCAGCAGTCAGACAGGGGGGCAAACAGATACGCAGTATTTT

clone_size: -
j_call: TRBJ2-5
d_call: TRBD1
v_call: TRBV3-1/TRBV3-2
cdr3_aa: CASSQNRRTGGVNHF
cdr3_nt: TGTGCCAGCAGCCAAAATAGGCGGACAGGGGGTGTCAATCACTTC

clone_size: -
j_call: TRBJ1-4
d_call: -
v_call: TRBV6-1
cdr3_aa: CASSEGGRSNEKLFF
cdr3_nt: TGTGCCAGCAGTGAAGGTGGAAGGAGTAATGAAAAACTGTTTTTT

clone_size: -
j_call: TRBJ1-1
d_call: TRBD1
v_call: TRBV27
cdr3_aa: CASSRDRVVRTEAFF
cdr3_nt: TGTGCCAGCAGTCGGGACAGGGTCGTTCGGACTGAAGCTTTCTTT

clone_size: -
j_call: TRBJ2-5
d_call: -
v_call: TRBV11-2
cdr3_aa: CASSFWGEETQYF
cdr3_nt: TGTGCCAGCAGCTTCTGGGGAGAAGAGACCCAGTACTTC

clone_size: -
j_call: TRBJ1-1
d_call: TRBD1
v_call: TRBV29-1
cdr3_aa: CSVGPGTGIMNTEAFF
cdr3_nt: TGCAGCGTTGGACCCGGGACAGGGATTATGAACACTGAAGCTTTCTTT

clone_size: -
j_call: TRBJ1-3
d_call: TRBD1
v_call: TRBV6-2/TRBV6-3
cdr3_aa: CASSFDRAGNTIYF
cdr3_nt: TGTGCCAGCAGCTTCGACAGGGCTGGAAACACCATATATTTT

clone_size: -
j_call: TRBJ2-7
d_call: TRBD2
v_call: TRBV6-6
cdr3_aa: CASSSSRGLAHEQYF
cdr3_nt: TGTGCCAGCAGTTCCTCCAGGGGACTAGCCCACGAGCAGTACTTC

clone_size: -
j_call: TRBJ1-1
d_call: -
v_call: TRBV7-8
cdr3_aa: CASSLEGGGTEAFF
cdr3_nt: TGTGCCAGCAGCTTAGAGGGAGGGGGCACTGAAGCTTTCTTT

clone_size: once
j_call: TRBJ2-6
d_call: -
v_call: TRBV27
cdr3_aa: CASSGSSGANVLTF
cdr3_nt: TGTGCCAGCAGTGGGAGCTCTGGGGCCAACGTCCTGACTTTC

clone_size: many
j_call: TRBJ2-3
d_call: TRBD2
v_call: TRBV20-1
cdr3_aa: CSASRGREGPEPLYTQYF
cdr3_nt: TGCAGTGCTAGTAGAGGGCGGGAGGGACCTGAACCTTTATATACGCAGTATTTT

clone_size: few
j_call: TRBJ2-7
d_call: TRBD2
v_call: TRBV18
cdr3_aa: CASSQQKEGLAGGPEDEQYF
cdr3_nt: TGTGCCAGCTCACAACAAAAGGAAGGACTAGCGGGAGGGCCTGAGGACGAGCAGTACTTC

clone_size: -
j_call: TRBJ2-7
d_call: TRBD2
v_call: TRBV11-2
cdr3_aa: CASSVGGESYEQYF
cdr3_nt: TGTGCCAGCAGCGTGGGGGGGGAGTCCTACGAGCAGTACTTC

clone_size: few
j_call: TRBJ1-2
d_call: -
v_call: TRBV28
cdr3_aa: CASSLLGGGRGYTF
cdr3_nt: TGTGCCAGCAGTTTATTAGGGGGGGGCCGTGGCTACACCTTC

clone_size: -
j_call: TRBJ2-2
d_call: TRBD2
v_call: TRBV13
cdr3_aa: CASSATGTSGTLAGELFF
cdr3_nt: TGTGCCAGCAGCGCCACCGGGACTAGCGGGACTCTGGCCGGGGAGCTGTTTTTT

clone_size: -
j_call: TRBJ2-2
d_call: -
v_call: TRBV15
cdr3_aa: CATSRQTLGGGELFF
cdr3_nt: TGTGCCACCAGCAGACAAACCCTGGGGGGCGGGGAGCTGTTTTTT